The 28 T cell receptor beta chains listed next were all sequenced from one sample in a study of blood T cell repertoires in COVID-19. The method was immunoSEQ multiplex PCR; TCRdb's version includes in-frame clones alone and lacks a portion of them. The sample has 300,000 to 400,000 clones, roughly 90% seen once. The specimen was peripheral blood. The receptors stem from a woman aged 25 to 39 with COVID-19, enrolled during active disease.

CDR3 sequence: CAWERQTGDLLGGNTIYF. The CDR3 DNA is TGTGCCTGGGAGCGGCAAACAGGGGACCTTCTAGGTGGAAACACCATATATTTT. The J gene is TRBJ1-3, the V gene TRBV30, with 7 bases identical to TRBD1. From germline, CDR1 is GTSNPN and CDR2 SVGIG (reference sequence). J lost 3 bases, V lost 5 bases, and 19 bases had no gene match. The CDR3 extends over 18 amino acids.

This sequence joins TRBV24-1 and TRBJ2-5; D may be TRBD2 (5 bases). This CDR3 has 14 residues. The germline V gene has CDR1 KGHDR and CDR2 SFDVKD. V was shortened by 6 bases and J by 5 bases, with 15 bases between the two germline ends. The CDR3 DNA follows: TGTGCCACCAGTAGGAACGGGATGAGGGAGACCCAGTACTTC. It encodes CATSRNGMRETQYF.

A remark on this clone: The sample contains more than one DNA sequence encoding this CDR3. The chain uses TRBV7-2 and TRBJ1-2; no reliable D call. In germline, CDR1 is SGHTA, CDR2 FQGNSA. This CDR3 has 13 amino acids. Deletions cut 8 bases from V and 2 bases from J, with 12 bases between. This CDR3 reads CASSPTGNYGYTF. Written as DNA, the CDR3 is TGTGCCAGCTCACCGACGGGAAACTATGGCTACACCTTC.

The chain employs TRBV7-9 and TRBJ1-1, with D tentatively TRBD1 (6 bases). This CDR3 is 16 amino acids long. Trimming pared 4 bases from V and 5 bases from J, leaving 20 bases between. Germline V gene data show CDR1 as SEHNR and CDR2 as FQNEAQ (reference sequence). The chain's CDR3 is CASSSNPGHISTEAFF. In nucleotides, the CDR3 is TGTGCCAGCAGCTCCAACCCGGGACATATATCAACTGAAGCTTTCTTT.

The chain carries TRBV19 and TRBJ1-2, with 9 bases that match TRBD1. V lost 5 bases, J lost 8 bases, and 12 bases stayed unmatched. Germline CDR1 and CDR2: LNHDA and SQIVND (reference sequence). CDR3 size: 15 residues. This chain's CDR3 is CASSAYPGQGRGYTF. The CDR3, as DNA: TGTGCCAGTAGTGCCTACCCGGGACAGGGTAGAGGCTACACCTTC.

This clone has just one count. This chain uses TRBV19 with TRBJ1-2; no firm D call. The CDR3 is 16 residues long. V was clipped by 3 bases and J by 5 bases, with 19 bases between them. Germline CDR1 and CDR2: LNHDA and SQIVND (reference sequence). CDR3 residues: CASSMSSDPGWYGYTF. The CDR3 DNA sequence: TGTGCCAGTAGTATGTCTTCCGATCCGGGATGGTATGGCTACACCTTC.

The chain links TRBV5-5 to TRBJ2-7, with 7 bases identical to TRBD1. The CDR3 extends over 15 amino acids. Per the germline V gene, CDR1 is SGHKS and CDR2 is YYEKEE (reference sequence). The V gene end was trimmed by 3 bases and the J gene end by 1 base; junction bases not matched to a gene: 7. CDR3 sequence (DNA): TGTGCCAGCAGCTCCCAGGGGGTTATATCCTACGAGCAGTACTTC. This codes for CASSSQGVISYEQYF. Filled out from reference TRBV5-5 and TRBJ2-7, the complete variable domain reads DAGVTQSPTHLIKTRGQQVTLRCSPISGHKSVSWYQQVLGQGPQFIFQYYEKEERGRGNFPDRFSARQFPNYSSELNVNALLLGDSALYLCASSSQGVISYEQYFGPGTRLTVT.

The table lists this clone with a few counts. The chain is built from TRBV27 and TRBJ2-5; TRBD1 matches 7 bases. Germline V gene sequence: CDR1 MNHEY, CDR2 SMNVEV (reference sequence). V lost 5 bases, J lost 5 bases, and 11 bases stayed unmatched. The CDR3 has 15 amino acids. This CDR3 reads CASSRGQSEWETQYF. DNA of the CDR3: TGTGCCAGCAGTCGGGGACAGTCAGAATGGGAGACCCAGTACTTC.

V is TRBV4-2 and J is TRBJ2-2; TRBD1 matches at 11 bases. This CDR3 is built from 15 residues. The junction had 3 bases not matched to a gene; V was cut back by 0 bases and J by 9 bases. Germline loops: CDR1 LGHNA, CDR2 YNFKEQ. In nucleotides, the CDR3 is TGTGCCAGCAGCCAAGAAGGGACAGGGGGAAGGGAGCTGTTTTTT. This encodes CASSQEGTGGRELFF.

The chain uses TRBV9 and TRBJ2-1; TRBD2 matches at 7 bases. After removal of 4 bases from V and 3 bases from J, the junction contained 10 bases not matched to a gene. Germline V gene data show CDR1 as SGDLS and CDR2 as YYNGEE. The CDR3 is 16 amino acids. This chain's CDR3 is CASSFGSGMGYNEQFF. The CDR3 DNA reads as TGTGCCAGCAGCTTTGGAAGCGGGATGGGCTACAATGAGCAGTTCTTC.

As to this clone: One end of the junction does not line up with germline, which may come from a read error. The rearrangement joins TRBV19 to TRBJ1-4; unclear D gene. CDR1 is LNHDA, CDR2 SQIVND, per germline (reference sequence). The CDR3 runs to 15 residues. In nucleotides, the CDR3 is TGTGCCAGTAGTATCGCGGTAGCGGCTAATGAAGAACTGTTTTTT. It specifies CASSIAVAANEELFF.

CDR3 sequence: CASWGRAWSFYGYTF. For the CDR3, the DNA is TGTGCCAGTTGGGGCAGGGCTTGGTCCTTCTATGGCTACACCTTC. V gene TRBV7-3 combines with J gene TRBJ1-2, with a possible D match to TRBD1 (5 bases). Germline assignment: CDR1 SGHTA and CDR2 FQGTGA. This CDR3 has 15 amino acids. Trimming shortened V by 9 bases and J by 4 bases, and 21 bases separated the two germline ends. Filled out from reference TRBV7-3 and TRBJ1-2, the complete variable domain reads GAGVSQTPSNKVTEKGKYVELRCDPISGHTALYWYRQSLGQGPEFLIYFQGTGAADDSGLPNDRFFAVRPEGSVSTLKIQRTERGDSAVYLCASWGRAWSFYGYTFGSGTRLTVV.

This chain connects TRBV5-1 to TRBJ1-1; a weak D match, TRBD1 (5 bases). Germline CDR1 reads SGHRS; CDR2 reads YFSETQ. Trimming pared 7 bases from V and 2 bases from J, leaving 12 bases between. The CDR3 has 13 amino acids. CDR3 nucleotide sequence: TGCGCCAGCGGGCAGGGAGGAAACACTGAAGCTTTCTTT. Encoded protein: CASGQGGNTEAFF.

The rearrangement uses TRBV19 and TRBJ1-6; 8 nucleotides match TRBD1. This CDR3 has 14 residues. Per germline, CDR1 LNHDA and CDR2 SQIVND (reference sequence). V shed 8 bases, J shed 7 bases, and the junction held 7 bases outside the gene matches. The CDR3 DNA reads as TGTGCCAGTGCCCCGGGACAGGTGAATTCACCCCTCCACTTT. It codes for CASAPGQVNSPLHF.

The chain recombines TRBV19 with TRBJ1-5; 8 bases are a match to TRBD1. V shed 4 bases, J shed 2 bases, and the junction held 4 bases outside the gene matches. The CDR3 sequence is 15 residues long. Germline CDR1 reads LNHDA; CDR2 reads SQIVND (reference sequence). CDR3 loop: CASSTDREGNQPQHF. The DNA of the CDR3 is TGTGCCAGTAGTACGGACAGGGAGGGCAATCAGCCCCAGCATTTT.

This rearrangement joins TRBV28 to TRBJ2-2; 7 nucleotides line up with TRBD2. The junction had 9 bases not matched to a gene; V was cut back by 6 bases and J by 2 bases. The CDR3 has 16 residues. The germline V gene has CDR1 MDHEN and CDR2 SYDVKM. The CDR3: CASRQATSRNTGELFF. DNA of the CDR3: TGTGCCAGCAGGCAGGCGACTAGCAGAAACACCGGGGAGCTGTTTTTT.

With respect to this clone: The same CDR3 is also encoded by other DNA sequences in this sample. The chain has TRBV2 and TRBJ2-5; weak D call: TRBD2 (5 bases). Looked up from germline, CDR1 is SNHLY and CDR2 is FYNNEI. Deletions cut 6 bases from V and 5 bases from J, with 10 bases between. The CDR3 consists of 12 residues. CDR3 nucleotides: TGTGCCAGCAGGACATCGGGGGAGACCCAGTACTTC. This translates into CASRTSGETQYF.

The J gene is TRBJ2-1, the V gene TRBV2, with 9 bases lining up with TRBD2. Germline loops: CDR1 SNHLY, CDR2 FYNNEI. J was trimmed by 4 bases and V by 3 bases; bases with no gene match: 7. The CDR3 extends over 16 amino acids. The CDR3 region is CASSEGASGVYNEQFF. In nucleotides, the CDR3 is TGTGCCAGCAGTGAGGGGGCTAGCGGGGTTTACAATGAGCAGTTCTTC. The full variable domain, with the rest looked up from reference TRBV2 and TRBJ2-1, is EPEVTQTPSHQVTQMGQEVILRCVPISNHLYFYWYRQILGQKVEFLVSFYNNEISEKSEIFDDQFSVERPDGSNFTLKIRSTKLEDSAMYFCASSEGASGVYNEQFFGPGTRLTVL.

The chain combines TRBV20-1 with TRBJ2-3; D possibly corresponds to TRBD1 (6 bases). The ends were cut back, 2 bases at V and 11 bases at J, with 11 bases in the middle. This CDR3 contains 11 residues. The germline CDR1 and CDR2 sequences are DFQATT and SNEGSKA (reference sequence). The CDR3 region is CSARLTGGQYF. The CDR3 DNA sequence: TGCAGTGCTAGATTGACAGGTGGGCAGTATTTT.

The rearrangement joins TRBV3-1 (or the pseudogene TRBV3-2) to TRBJ1-2, with 8 bases aligning to TRBD1. The ends lost 4 bases at V and 2 bases at J; junction bases unmatched: 6. The CDR3 length is 15 residues. CDR1 and CDR2 from the germline V gene are LGHDT and YNNKEL (reference sequence). The chain's CDR3 is CASSPSGGANYGYTF. Written as DNA, the CDR3 is TGTGCCAGCAGCCCTTCAGGGGGCGCGAACTATGGCTACACCTTC.

This rearrangement joins TRBV25-1 to TRBJ1-3, with no clear D. The CDR3 is 14 residues long. The V end was cut by 3 bases, the J end by 0 bases, with 6 bases between. Germline values: CDR1 MGHDK, CDR2 SYGVNS. The DNA for the CDR3 is TGTGCCAGCAGTGACAGGTCCTCTGGAAACACCATATATTTT. Translating gives CASSDRSSGNTIYF.

This chain connects TRBV19 to TRBJ1-1; unclear D gene. Trimming pared 8 bases from V and 0 bases from J, leaving 10 bases between. This CDR3 has 13 amino acids. CDR1 and CDR2 from the germline V gene are LNHDA and SQIVND (reference sequence). The CDR3 protein is CASLSALNTEAFF. CDR3 in DNA: TGTGCCAGTCTATCCGCCCTGAACACTGAAGCTTTCTTT.

The J gene is TRBJ2-7, the V gene TRBV7-2; 10 bases map to TRBD2. Germline CDR1 SGHTA, CDR2 FQGNSA. The J segment lost 3 bases and the V segment lost 4 bases, leaving 0 bases of the junction unmatched. This CDR3 spans 13 amino acids. The CDR3 sequence is CASSSSGSYEQYF. The CDR3 DNA sequence: TGTGCCAGCAGCTCTAGCGGGAGCTACGAGCAGTACTTC.

The chain recombines TRBV5-1 with TRBJ2-5; TRBD1 is a possible D gene (5 bases). V gave up 2 bases and J gave up 2 bases, with 7 bases separating them. CDR3 length equals 13 residues. Germline-derived CDR1 and CDR2 are SGHRS and YFSETQ. DNA for the CDR3: TGCGCCAGCAGCTTCAGGGTTCAAGAGACCCAGTACTTC. Translated, it gives CASSFRVQETQYF.

The CDR3 loop reads CASRGLAGGGQYF. The DNA for the CDR3 is TGTGCCAGCAGGGGACTAGCGGGAGGCGGCCAGTACTTC. This rearrangement joins TRBV6-6 to TRBJ2-5, with TRBD2 matching 15 bases. V trimming: 6 bases; J trimming: 10 bases; junction bases outside the gene matches: 3. CDR1 is MNHNY and CDR2 is SVGAGI in the germline V gene (reference sequence). The CDR3 runs 13 residues.

This chain links TRBV7-9 with TRBJ2-5, with 9 bases that match TRBD1. The CDR3 covers 15 residues. CDR1 SEHNR and CDR2 FQNEAQ come from the germline V gene (reference sequence). The junction had 6 bases not matched to a gene; V was cut back by 5 bases and J by 2 bases. CDR3 amino acids: CASSPRDREQETQYF. The CDR3 coding sequence is TGTGCCAGCAGCCCCCGGGACAGGGAGCAAGAGACCCAGTACTTC. Together with reference TRBV7-9 and TRBJ2-5, the CDR3 gives the full variable domain: DTGVSQNPRHKITKRGQNVTFRCDPISEHNRLYWYRQTLGQGPEFLTYFQNEAQLEKSRLLSDRFSAERPKGSFSTLEIQRTEQGDSAMYLCASSPRDREQETQYFGPGTRLLVL.

The chain has TRBV6-5 and TRBJ2-5; 11 bases map to TRBD1. This CDR3 contains 15 residues. Germline lookup yields CDR1 MNHEY and CDR2 SVGAGI. J lost 5 bases, V lost 6 bases, and 8 bases had no gene match. The CDR3 sequence: CASRWAGTGGETQYF. Here the CDR3 DNA reads TGTGCCAGCAGGTGGGCCGGGACAGGGGGGGAGACCCAGTACTTC.

This clone is a singleton in its sample. The chain links TRBV12-5 to TRBJ2-1, with D unresolved. CDR3 length: 13 amino acids. Trimming removed 1 base at V and 4 bases at J, with 5 bases between. Germline V CDR1 and CDR2: LGHNT, FRNRAP. The chain's CDR3 is CASGLDQYNEQFF. The CDR3 DNA is TGTGCTAGTGGTTTGGACCAGTACAATGAGCAGTTCTTC.